The clone carrying this TCR beta chain has a count of ten or more. Antigen unknown. This sample is drawn from a study of T cells after yellow fever vaccination. Study observations and caveats: The study re-detected most primary-vaccination clones after the booster (96% CD4, approximately 87% CD8). The presence of abundant clonotypes contaminating from the bulk population was possible in FACS-sorted repertoires. Though weaker, the secondary response peaked faster, on day 5 versus 15.

Template switching with 5'RACE generated the TCR cDNA and added a universal primer site and UMIs. TCRdb reprocessed the 5' RACE reads via MiXCR and lists one record per CDR3 protein. The sample has about 230,000 distinct CDR3 sequences, 5.5% to 8.5% seen once. With 7 bases removed from V and 4 bases from J, the gap between germline ends came to 10 bases. The CDR3 sequence is 11 residues long. The V gene's germline CDR1 is SQVTM and CDR2 ANQGSEA. Material: CD4+ T cells sorted from PBMCs, obtained on the day of the yellow fever booster vaccination. This receptor was identified in a man in his thirties or forties who received the YFV17D yellow fever vaccine. The V gene is TRBV29-1, the J gene TRBJ1-1; tentatively, D is TRBD1 (5 bases). CDR3 in DNA: TGCAGCGGTACGACAGTCACTGAAGCTTTCTTT. Its protein product is CSGTTVTEAFF.